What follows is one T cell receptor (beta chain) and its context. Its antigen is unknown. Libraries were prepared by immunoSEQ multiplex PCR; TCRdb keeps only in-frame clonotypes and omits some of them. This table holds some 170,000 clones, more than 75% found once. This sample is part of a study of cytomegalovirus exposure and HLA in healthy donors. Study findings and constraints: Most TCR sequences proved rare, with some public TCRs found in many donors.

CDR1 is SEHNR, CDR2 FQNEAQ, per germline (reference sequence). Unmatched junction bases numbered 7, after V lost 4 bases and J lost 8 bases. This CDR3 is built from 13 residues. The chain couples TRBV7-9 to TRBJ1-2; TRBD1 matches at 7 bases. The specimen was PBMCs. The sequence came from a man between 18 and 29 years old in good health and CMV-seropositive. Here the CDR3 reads CASSYRGLGGYTF. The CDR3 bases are TGTGCCAGCAGCTACAGGGGCCTAGGAGGCTACACCTTC.